This T cell receptor beta chain came from a study of T cell repertoires in cytomegalovirus infection. In the study overall: Both a matching HLA type and CMV infection were indicated by public TCR beta signatures. Whole-study results and caveats: There were carriers of CMV plus the relevant HLA, and cumulative public TCR beta family frequency identified them. CMV-specific TCR beta clonotypes restricted by HLA-C were the ones dominating the ex vivo response.

Turning to this clonotype: Its antigen remains unknown.

Each CDR3 protein gets one entry after TCRdb re-called the reads with MiXCR. This table holds roughly 80,000 distinct CDR3 sequences, roughly a quarter found once. CDR1 LGHNA and CDR2 YSLEER come from the germline V gene. J lost 4 bases, V lost 0 bases, and 6 bases had no gene match. The CDR3 spans 16 residues. The chain couples TRBV4-3 to TRBJ1-5; 7 bases match TRBD1. This sequence originates from a human donor in good health (CMV status not recorded). Some clones in this sample may be carry-over from other donors' samples. Sequenced here: CD8+ T cells from cultured PBMCs, sampled from culture after CMV antigen stimulation. The CDR3 sequence: CASSQDHDRVNQPQHF. Written as DNA, the CDR3 is TGCGCCAGCAGCCAAGATCATGACAGGGTAAATCAGCCCCAGCATTTT.